Below, 15 T cell receptor beta chains from the same sample are listed, as sequenced in a study of a mutant IDH1 vaccine in newly diagnosed glioma. The table came from immunoSEQ multiplex PCR; TCRdb's copy has only in-frame clones and leaves some out. In the table there are tens of thousands of clones, 90% to 95% of which are singletons. These receptors are not linked to any known antigen. Sample time point: week 11, during vaccination. Every vaccination contained 300 ug of the mutant IDH1 20-mer peptide and was paired with topical imiquimod. The sequencing here drew on PBMCs, taken from a glioma patient whose treatment included an IDH1 peptide vaccine. These receptors came from a man aged 50 to 59 with glioma.

The chain uses TRBV9 and TRBJ1-1; D call uncertain. Trimming left V 0 bases short and J 3 bases short, with 9 bases between. This CDR3 has 14 amino acids. Germline V gene lookup returns CDR1 SGDLS and CDR2 YYNGEE. This CDR3 is CASSVVARDTEAFF. CDR3 DNA: TGTGCCAGCAGCGTAGTCGCTAGGGACACTGAAGCTTTCTTT.

This clone was observed once. V is TRBV27 and J is TRBJ2-3, with D unclear. Per germline, CDR1 MNHEY and CDR2 SMNVEV (reference sequence). This CDR3 comprises 14 residues. The V end was cut by 3 bases, the J end by 0 bases, with 7 bases between. CDR3 region: CASSLGRSTDTQYF. In DNA, the CDR3 is TGTGCCAGCAGTTTGGGCCGCAGCACAGATACGCAGTATTTT.

The chain carries TRBV7-2 and TRBJ2-7, with a weak D call TRBD1 (6 bases). Trimming removed 5 bases from V and 5 bases from J, with 22 bases in between. CDR1 SGHTA and CDR2 FQGNSA come from the germline V gene. The CDR3 has 16 residues. CDR3 sequence (DNA): TGTGCCAGCAGCGGAGGCTGGGACACCATCCTCCACGAGCAGTACTTC. Protein product: CASSGGWDTILHEQYF.

V usage is TRBV13 and J usage is TRBJ2-3, with 11 bases that match TRBD2. The CDR3 sequence is 18 residues long. Looked up from germline, CDR1 is PRHDT and CDR2 is FYEKMQ (reference sequence). The J segment lost 4 bases and the V segment lost 4 bases, leaving 13 bases of the junction unmatched. The CDR3: CASSSGTSGRIIPDTQYF. Here the CDR3 DNA reads TGTGCCAGCAGCTCTGGGACTAGCGGACGTATTATCCCAGATACGCAGTATTTT.

V is TRBV5-1 and J is TRBJ2-2; D possibly matches TRBD1 or TRBD2 (5 bases each). This CDR3 is built from 16 residues. CDR1 is SGHRS, CDR2 YFSETQ, per germline. V lost 1 base to trimming and J lost 5 bases, with 15 bases between them. Written as DNA, the CDR3 is TGCGCCAGCAGCTTGCGAGGGGTCTTGGGAACCGGGGAGCTGTTTTTT. As protein: CASSLRGVLGTGELFF.

The chain joins TRBV30 to TRBJ1-1, with 8 bases matching TRBD1. The ends lost 6 bases at V and 0 bases at J; junction bases unmatched: 9. Looked up from germline, CDR1 is GTSNPN and CDR2 is SVGIG (reference sequence). The CDR3 consists of 15 residues. The CDR3 here is CACGRQGLMNTEAFF. The CDR3 nucleotides are TGTGCCTGCGGAAGACAGGGGCTAATGAACACTGAAGCTTTCTTT.

This chain joins TRBV5-1 and TRBJ2-1, with TRBD2 identical over 10 bases. The ends lost 3 bases at V and 10 bases at J; junction bases unmatched: 7. The CDR3 extends over 14 amino acids. Germline V gene lookup returns CDR1 SGHRS and CDR2 YFSETQ. The CDR3 DNA sequence: TGCGCCAGCAGCTGGGGGCCTAGCGGGAGAGAGCAGTTCTTC. Amino acid sequence: CASSWGPSGREQFF.

This clone has just a few counts. The rearrangement joins TRBV7-8 to TRBJ1-1, with a tentative D call TRBD1 (6 bases). Between the trimmed V and J ends, which lost 5 bases and 9 bases, there was a span of 16 bases. The CDR3 has 13 residues. Germline lookup yields CDR1 SGHVS and CDR2 FQNEAQ. The CDR3 DNA reads as TGTGCCAGCAGCCCCCAGGGGTCCACCAAAGCTTTCTTT. Translation gives CASSPQGSTKAFF.

The V and J genes are TRBV19 and TRBJ2-1; D is uncertain. Germline lookup yields CDR1 LNHDA and CDR2 SQIVND (reference sequence). The CDR3 sequence is 17 residues long. The V and J ends lost 7 bases and 2 bases respectively, with 21 bases between them. CDR3 region: CASTPSGRRKTYNEQFF. CDR3 DNA sequence: TGTGCCAGTACCCCCTCTGGGCGTAGGAAAACCTACAATGAGCAGTTCTTC.

The rearrangement uses TRBV7-9 and TRBJ1-4; D uncertain. The CDR3 sequence is 14 residues long. In germline, CDR1 is SEHNR, CDR2 FQNEAQ (reference sequence). Trimming stripped 3 bases from V and 10 bases from J, with 15 bases between. The CDR3 loop reads CASSFGQRVGKLFF. CDR3 in DNA: TGTGCCAGCAGCTTTGGGCAACGGGTGGGAAAACTGTTTTTT.

CDR3 sequence: CASSFNRGEKLFF. Here the CDR3 DNA reads TGCGCCAGCAGCTTTAACAGGGGCGAAAAACTGTTTTTT. This chain connects TRBV5-1 to TRBJ1-4; 7 positions match TRBD1. The V and J ends lost 2 bases and 8 bases, in that order; junction bases with no gene match: 3. Per germline, CDR1 SGHRS and CDR2 YFSETQ. The CDR3 has 13 residues.

This sequence joins TRBV5-1 and TRBJ1-2; 7 positions agree with TRBD1. V dropped 2 bases and J dropped 7; count of bases not matched to a gene: 11. The germline CDR1 and CDR2 sequences are SGHRS and YFSETQ. This CDR3 contains 15 residues. CDR3 sequence: CASSFGTVRGFGYTF. CDR3 coding DNA: TGCGCCAGCAGCTTCGGGACAGTTCGTGGGTTTGGCTACACCTTC. Full variable domain (missing parts from reference TRBV5-1 and TRBJ1-2): KAGVTQTPRYLIKTRGQQVTLSCSPISGHRSVSWYQQTPGQGLQFLFEYFSETQRNKGNFPGRFSGRQFSNSRSEMNVSTLELGDSALYLCASSFGTVRGFGYTFGSGTRLTVV.

The chain is built from TRBV28 and TRBJ2-5; 9 nucleotides match TRBD2. CDR1 is MDHEN, CDR2 SYDVKM, per germline. This CDR3 region has 15 residues. Losses at the gene ends were 7 bases for V and 4 bases for J; bases not matched to a gene: 10. CDR3 sequence (DNA): TGTGCCAGCACCGGAGGCGGGGGGGCCAGAGAGACCCAGTACTTC. Translation: CASTGGGGARETQYF.

V usage is TRBV5-6 and J usage is TRBJ2-2; TRBD2 agrees at 9 bases. This CDR3 has 15 residues. CDR1 is SGHDT and CDR2 is YYEEEE in the germline V gene. Losses at the gene ends were 2 bases for V and 6 bases for J; bases not matched to a gene: 5. The CDR3 spells CASSLRPSGAGELFF. CDR3 nucleotide sequence: TGTGCCAGCAGCTTAAGGCCTAGCGGGGCCGGGGAGCTGTTTTTT.

The CDR3 sequence is CASSFSGGYNEQFF. In DNA form, the CDR3 reads TGTGCCAGCAGCTTCAGCGGGGGCTACAATGAGCAGTTCTTC. V usage is TRBV7-2 and J usage is TRBJ2-1; 8 positions agree with TRBD2. This CDR3 is built from 14 residues. V lost 3 bases, J lost 3 bases, and 1 base stayed unmatched. Germline assignment: CDR1 SGHTA and CDR2 FQGNSA.